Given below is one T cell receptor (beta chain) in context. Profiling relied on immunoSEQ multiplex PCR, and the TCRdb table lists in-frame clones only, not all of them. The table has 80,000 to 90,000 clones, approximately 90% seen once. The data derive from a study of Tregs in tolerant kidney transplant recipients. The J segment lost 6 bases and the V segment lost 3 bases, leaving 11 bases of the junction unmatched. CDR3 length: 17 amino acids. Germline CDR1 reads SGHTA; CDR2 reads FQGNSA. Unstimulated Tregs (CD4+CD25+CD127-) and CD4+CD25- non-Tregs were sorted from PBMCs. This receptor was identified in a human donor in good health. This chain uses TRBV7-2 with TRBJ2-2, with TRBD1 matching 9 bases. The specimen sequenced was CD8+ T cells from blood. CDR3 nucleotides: TGTGCCAGCAGCTTCGGGACAGGGAGAAGTCTGGCCGGGGAGCTGTTTTTT. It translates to CASSFGTGRSLAGELFF.